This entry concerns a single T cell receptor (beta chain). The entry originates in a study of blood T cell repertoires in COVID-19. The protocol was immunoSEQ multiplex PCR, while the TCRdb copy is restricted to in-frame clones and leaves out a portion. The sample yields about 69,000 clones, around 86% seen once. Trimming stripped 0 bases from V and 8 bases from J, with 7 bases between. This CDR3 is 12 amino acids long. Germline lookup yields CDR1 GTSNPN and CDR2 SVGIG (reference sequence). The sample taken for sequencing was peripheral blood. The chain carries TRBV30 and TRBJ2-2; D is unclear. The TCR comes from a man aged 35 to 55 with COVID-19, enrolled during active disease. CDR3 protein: CAWSVNSGELFF. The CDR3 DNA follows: TGTGCCTGGAGTGTAAATTCTGGGGAGCTGTTTTTT.